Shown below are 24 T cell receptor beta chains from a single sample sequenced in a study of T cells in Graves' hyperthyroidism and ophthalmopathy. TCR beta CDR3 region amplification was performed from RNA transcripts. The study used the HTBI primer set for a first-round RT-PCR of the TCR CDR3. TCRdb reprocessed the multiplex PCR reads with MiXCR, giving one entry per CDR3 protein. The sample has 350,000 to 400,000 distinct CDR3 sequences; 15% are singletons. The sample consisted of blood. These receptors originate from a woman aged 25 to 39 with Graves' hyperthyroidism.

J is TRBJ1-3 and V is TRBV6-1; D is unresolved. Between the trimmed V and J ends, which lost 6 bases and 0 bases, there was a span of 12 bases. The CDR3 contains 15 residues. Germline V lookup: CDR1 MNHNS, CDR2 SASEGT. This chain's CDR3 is CASRNQFGSGNTIYF. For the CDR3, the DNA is TGTGCCAGCAGGAATCAGTTCGGCTCTGGAAACACCATATATTTT.

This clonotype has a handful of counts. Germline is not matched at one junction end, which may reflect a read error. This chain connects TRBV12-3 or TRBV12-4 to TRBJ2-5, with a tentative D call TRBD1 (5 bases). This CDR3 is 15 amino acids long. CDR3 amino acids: CASSLTTGREEAQYF. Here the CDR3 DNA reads TGTGCCAGCAGTCTTACAACGGGCAGGGAAGAGGCCCAGTACTTC.

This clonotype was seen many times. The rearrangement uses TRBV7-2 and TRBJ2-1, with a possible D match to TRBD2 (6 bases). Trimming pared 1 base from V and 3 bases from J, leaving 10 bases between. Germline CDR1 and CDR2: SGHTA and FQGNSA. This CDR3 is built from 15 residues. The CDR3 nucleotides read TGTGCCAGCAGCTTAGGCGGGACGGTCTACAATGAGCAGTTCTTC. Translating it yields CASSLGGTVYNEQFF.

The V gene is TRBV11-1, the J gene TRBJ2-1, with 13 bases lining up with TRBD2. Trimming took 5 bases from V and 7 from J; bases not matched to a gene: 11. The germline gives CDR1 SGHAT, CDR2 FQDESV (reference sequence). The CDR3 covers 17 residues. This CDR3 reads CASSHTGLAGANNEQFF. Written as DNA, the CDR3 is TGTGCCAGCAGCCACACCGGACTAGCGGGAGCGAATAATGAGCAGTTCTTC.

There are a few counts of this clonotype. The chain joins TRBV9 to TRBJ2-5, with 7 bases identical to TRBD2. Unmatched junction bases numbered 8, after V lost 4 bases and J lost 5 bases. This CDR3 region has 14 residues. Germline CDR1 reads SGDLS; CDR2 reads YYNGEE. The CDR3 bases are TGTGCCAGCAGCATGAGCGGGGTCCGTGAGACCCAGTACTTC. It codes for CASSMSGVRETQYF.

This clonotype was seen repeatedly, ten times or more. CDR3 in amino acids: CASSLHVGGSYEQYF. DNA for the CDR3: TGTGCCAGCAGCTTACACGTAGGGGGCTCCTACGAGCAGTACTTC. The chain employs TRBV7-2 and TRBJ2-7, with TRBD1 as a possible D gene (6 bases). Germline V CDR1 and CDR2: SGHTA, FQGNSA. Trimming pared 2 bases from V and 0 bases from J, leaving 11 bases between. The CDR3 extends over 15 amino acids.

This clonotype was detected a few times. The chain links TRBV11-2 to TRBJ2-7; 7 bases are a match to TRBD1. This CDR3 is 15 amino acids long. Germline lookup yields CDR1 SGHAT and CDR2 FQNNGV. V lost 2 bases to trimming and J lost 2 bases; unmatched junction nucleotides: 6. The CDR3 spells CASSLRGQETYEQYF. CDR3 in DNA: TGTGCCAGCAGCTTAAGGGGGCAGGAGACCTACGAGCAGTACTTC.

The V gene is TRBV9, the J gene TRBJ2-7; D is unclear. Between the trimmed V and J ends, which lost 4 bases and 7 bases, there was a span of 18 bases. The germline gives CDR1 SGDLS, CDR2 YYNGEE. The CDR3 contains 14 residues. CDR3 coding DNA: TGTGCCAGCAGCCTCCGGGCAGGTACCCTAGAGCAGTACTTC. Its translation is CASSLRAGTLEQYF. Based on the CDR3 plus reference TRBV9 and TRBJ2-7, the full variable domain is DSGVTQTPKHLITATGQRVTLRCSPRSGDLSVYWYQQSLDQGLQFLIQYYNGEERAKGNILERFSAQQFPDLHSELNLSSLELGDSALYFCASSLRAGTLEQYFGPGTRLTVT.

CDR3 loop: CASSQDNGRKRSAYEQYF. In DNA, the CDR3 is TGTGCCAGCAGCCAAGATAACGGGAGGAAGAGAAGCGCCTACGAGCAGTACTTC. This chain connects TRBV4-2 to TRBJ2-7; TRBD2 matches 7 bases. V lost 0 bases and J lost 2; bases outside the gene matches: 13. Looked up from germline, CDR1 is LGHNA and CDR2 is YNFKEQ. The CDR3 spans 18 residues.

The CDR3 sequence is CASSREGSGGLVRQFF. The CDR3 DNA is TGTGCCAGCAGCCGCGAGGGTAGCGGGGGCTTGGTCCGGCAGTTCTTC. V usage is TRBV6-1 and J usage is TRBJ2-1, with 9 positions matching TRBD2. CDR1 is MNHNS and CDR2 is SASEGT in the germline V gene. The CDR3 contains 16 residues. The junction had 18 bases not matched to a gene; V was cut back by 6 bases and J by 12 bases.

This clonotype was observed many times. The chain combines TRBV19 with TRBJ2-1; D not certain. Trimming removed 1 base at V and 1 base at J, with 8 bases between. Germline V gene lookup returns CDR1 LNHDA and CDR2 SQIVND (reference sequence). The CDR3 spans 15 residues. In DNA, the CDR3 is TGTGCCAGTAGTATAGCTATGTTGTCCTACAATGAGCAGTTCTTC. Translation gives CASSIAMLSYNEQFF.

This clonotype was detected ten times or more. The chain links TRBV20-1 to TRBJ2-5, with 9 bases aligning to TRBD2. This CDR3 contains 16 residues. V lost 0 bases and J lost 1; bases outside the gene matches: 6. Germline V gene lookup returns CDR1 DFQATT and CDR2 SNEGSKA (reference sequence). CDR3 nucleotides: TGCAGTGCTAGAGAAGGTAGCGGGAGTGGCCAAGAGACCCAGTACTTC. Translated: CSAREGSGSGQETQYF.

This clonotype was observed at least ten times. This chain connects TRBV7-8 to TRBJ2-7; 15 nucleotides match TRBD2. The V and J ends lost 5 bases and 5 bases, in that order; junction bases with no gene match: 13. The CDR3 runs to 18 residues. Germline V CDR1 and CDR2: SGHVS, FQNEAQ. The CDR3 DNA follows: TGTGCCAGCAGCCCAGGACTAGCGGGAGGGTTAGGCAAAAACGAGCAGTACTTC. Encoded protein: CASSPGLAGGLGKNEQYF.

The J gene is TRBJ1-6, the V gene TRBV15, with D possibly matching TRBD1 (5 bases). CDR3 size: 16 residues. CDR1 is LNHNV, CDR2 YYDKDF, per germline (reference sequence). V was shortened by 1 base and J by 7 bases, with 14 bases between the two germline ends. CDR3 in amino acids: CATSRGDPGPNSPLHF. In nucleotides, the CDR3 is TGTGCCACCAGCAGAGGGGATCCAGGGCCAAATTCACCCCTCCACTTT.

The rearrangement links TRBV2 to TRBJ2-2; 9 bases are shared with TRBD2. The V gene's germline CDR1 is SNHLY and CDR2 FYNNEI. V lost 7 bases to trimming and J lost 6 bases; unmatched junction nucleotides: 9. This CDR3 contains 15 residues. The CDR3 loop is CASILGLAGAGELFF. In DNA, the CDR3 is TGTGCCAGCATTCTGGGACTAGCAGGCGCCGGGGAGCTGTTTTTT.

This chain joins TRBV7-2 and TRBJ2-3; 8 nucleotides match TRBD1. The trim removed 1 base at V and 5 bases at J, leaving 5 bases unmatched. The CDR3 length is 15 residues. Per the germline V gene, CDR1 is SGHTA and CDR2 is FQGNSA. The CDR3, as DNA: TGTGCCAGCAGCTTAGTCTCGACAGGGGTAGATACGCAGTATTTT. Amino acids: CASSLVSTGVDTQYF.

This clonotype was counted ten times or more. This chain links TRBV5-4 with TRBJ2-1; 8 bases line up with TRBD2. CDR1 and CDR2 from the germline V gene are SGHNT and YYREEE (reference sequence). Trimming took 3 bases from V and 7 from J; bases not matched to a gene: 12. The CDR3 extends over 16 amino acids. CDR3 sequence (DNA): TGTGCCAGCAGCTCGGGAACGGGAGGGCCGGGAAATGAGCAGTTCTTC. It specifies CASSSGTGGPGNEQFF. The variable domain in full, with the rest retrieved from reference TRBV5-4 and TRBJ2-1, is ETGVTQSPTHLIKTRGQQVTLRCSSQSGHNTVSWYQQALGQGPQFIFQYYREEENGRGNFPPRFSGLQFPNYSSELNVNALELDDSALYLCASSSGTGGPGNEQFFGPGTRLTVL.

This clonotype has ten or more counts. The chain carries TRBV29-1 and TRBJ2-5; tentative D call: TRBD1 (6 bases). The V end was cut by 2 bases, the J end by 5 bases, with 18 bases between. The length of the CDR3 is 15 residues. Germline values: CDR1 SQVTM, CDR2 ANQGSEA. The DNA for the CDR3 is TGCAGCGTTGAACGGGCCAGAGGGGGTGTGGAGACCCAGTACTTC. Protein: CSVERARGGVETQYF. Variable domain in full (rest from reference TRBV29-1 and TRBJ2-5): SAVISQKPSRDICQRGTSLTIQCQVDSQVTMMFWYRQQPGQSLTLIATANQGSEATYESGFVIDKFPISRPNLTFSTLTVSNMSPEDSSIYLCSVERARGGVETQYFGPGTRLLVL.

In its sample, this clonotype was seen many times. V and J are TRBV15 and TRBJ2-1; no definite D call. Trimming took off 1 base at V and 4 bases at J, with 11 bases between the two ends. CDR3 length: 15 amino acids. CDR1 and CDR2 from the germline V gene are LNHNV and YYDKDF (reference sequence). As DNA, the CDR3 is TGTGCCACCAGCAGAGTTTTCGGCGGTTACAATGAGCAGTTCTTC. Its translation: CATSRVFGGYNEQFF.

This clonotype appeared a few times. CDR3 protein: CASSHRATNTEAFF. For the CDR3, the DNA is TGTGCCAGCAGCCACAGAGCTACGAACACTGAAGCTTTCTTT. The chain has TRBV25-1 and TRBJ1-1, with no clear D. There are 14 residues in the CDR3. Germline CDR1 and CDR2: MGHDK and SYGVNS. V was trimmed by 6 bases and J by 1 base, leaving 12 bases between them.

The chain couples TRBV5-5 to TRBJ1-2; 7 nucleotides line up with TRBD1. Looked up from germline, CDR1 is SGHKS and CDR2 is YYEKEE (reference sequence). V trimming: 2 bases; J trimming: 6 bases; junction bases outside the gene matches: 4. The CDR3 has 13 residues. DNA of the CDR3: TGTGCCAGCAGCTTTTTGCAGGGGGATGGCTACACCTTC. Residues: CASSFLQGDGYTF.

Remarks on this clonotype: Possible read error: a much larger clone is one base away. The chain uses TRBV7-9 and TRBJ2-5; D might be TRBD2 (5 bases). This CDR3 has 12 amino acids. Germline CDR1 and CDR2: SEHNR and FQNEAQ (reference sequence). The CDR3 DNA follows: TGTGCCAGCAGCTTAGTGGAGGAGACCGAGTACTTC. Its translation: CASSLVEETEYF.

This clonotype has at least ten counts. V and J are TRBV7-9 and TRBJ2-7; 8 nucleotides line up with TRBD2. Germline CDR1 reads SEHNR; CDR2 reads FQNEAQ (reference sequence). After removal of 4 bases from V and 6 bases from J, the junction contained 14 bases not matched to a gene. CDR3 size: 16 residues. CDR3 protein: CASSSSRTGGPGEQYF. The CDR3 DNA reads TGTGCCAGCAGCTCAAGTCGGACGGGAGGGCCTGGCGAGCAGTACTTC.

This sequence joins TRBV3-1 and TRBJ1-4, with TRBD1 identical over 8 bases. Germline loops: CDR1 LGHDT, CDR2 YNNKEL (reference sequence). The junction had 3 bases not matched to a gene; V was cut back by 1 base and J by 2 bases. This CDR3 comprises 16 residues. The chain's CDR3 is CASSQGGTGTNEKLFF. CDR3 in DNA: TGTGCCAGCAGCCAAGGTGGGACAGGTACTAATGAAAAACTGTTTTTT.